The 28 T cell receptor beta chains listed next were all sequenced from one sample in a study of blood T cell repertoires in COVID-19 (dated by TCRdb to 2018 to 2020). Library preparation used the immunoSEQ multiplex PCR assay. TCRdb retrieved this table from immuneACCESS and kept in-frame rearrangements only. Not all clones are present; in checked studies, unresolved V genes account for under half, and no reason is known for the remainder. The sample contains 130,000 to 150,000 clones, 80% to 90% of them found a single time. Roughly 37% of the sample lies in the top ten. Material for sequencing was peripheral blood. The origin of the receptors is a man aged 45 to 65 who had recovered from COVID-19.

The gene calls are TRBV5-1 and TRBJ1-1; a possible D gene is TRBD1 (5 bases). V lost 0 bases to trimming and J lost 5 bases, with 14 bases between them. The CDR3 spans 15 residues. From germline, CDR1 is SGHRS and CDR2 YFSETQ. CDR3 residues: CASSLAYGGGTEAFF. The CDR3 coding sequence is TGCGCCAGCAGCTTGGCCTACGGGGGAGGGACTGAAGCTTTCTTT.

The V gene is TRBV6-5, the J gene TRBJ2-1; TRBD1 might be the D (6 bases). Trimming left V 7 bases short and J 4 bases short, with 17 bases between. The CDR3 has 15 amino acids. Germline V CDR1 and CDR2: MNHEY, SVGAGI. Here the CDR3 reads CASTSTGGFYNEQFF. In nucleotides, the CDR3 is TGTGCCAGCACCTCGACAGGCGGATTTTACAATGAGCAGTTCTTC.

This CDR3 is CSVSGGARETQYF. CDR3 sequence (DNA): TGCAGCGTGAGCGGGGGGGCTAGAGAGACCCAGTACTTC. The genes are TRBV29-1 and TRBJ2-5; 10 nucleotides match TRBD2. The CDR3 contains 13 residues. Germline CDR1 is SQVTM and CDR2 is ANQGSEA. V lost 6 bases, J lost 4 bases, and 5 bases stayed unmatched.

The chain employs TRBV15 and TRBJ2-3, with a weak D call TRBD2 (7 bases). V gave up 1 base and J gave up 2 bases, with 13 bases separating them. Per the germline V gene, CDR1 is LNHNV and CDR2 is YYDKDF (reference sequence). CDR3 size: 16 residues. The CDR3 region has the DNA TGTGCCACCAGCAGAGTATCTGCGGGGGCCACAGATACGCAGTATTTT. It is translated as CATSRVSAGATDTQYF.

The gene calls are TRBV5-1 and TRBJ2-5, with D possibly TRBD1 on 5 matching bases. The V gene's germline CDR1 is SGHRS and CDR2 YFSETQ. This CDR3 region has 13 residues. The germline V and J ends were trimmed by 0 bases and 5 bases, with 8 bases remaining between them. The CDR3 coding sequence is TGCGCCAGCAGCTTGGGCAGGGCGGAGACCCAGTACTTC. Protein: CASSLGRAETQYF.

The chain links TRBV19 to TRBJ2-7, with a weak D call TRBD1 (6 bases). Germline V gives CDR1 LNHDA, CDR2 SQIVND (reference sequence). Between the trimmed V and J ends, which lost 7 bases and 7 bases, there was a span of 17 bases. This CDR3 is 13 amino acids long. The CDR3 DNA sequence: TGTGCCAGTAATCCGGGGACACACCAAGAGCAGTACTTC. This gives the protein CASNPGTHQEQYF.

The V gene is TRBV7-9, the J gene TRBJ2-7; 8 bases map to TRBD2. V was clipped by 1 base and J by 6 bases; unmatched bases: 8. In germline, CDR1 is SEHNR, CDR2 FQNEAQ (reference sequence). CDR3 length: 15 amino acids. CDR3: CASSLEAGAFVEQYF. The CDR3 DNA is TGTGCCAGCAGCTTAGAAGCGGGGGCATTTGTCGAGCAGTACTTC. The full variable domain, completed using reference TRBV7-9 and TRBJ2-7, is DTGVSQNPRHKITKRGQNVTFRCDPISEHNRLYWYRQTLGQGPEFLTYFQNEAQLEKSRLLSDRFSAERPKGSFSTLEIQRTEQGDSAMYLCASSLEAGAFVEQYFGPGTRLTVT.

The chain is built from TRBV6-1 and TRBJ1-2, with 7 nucleotides matching TRBD1. V was pared by 3 bases and J by 5 bases, with 12 bases of the junction left unmatched. The CDR3 contains 16 residues. The germline gives CDR1 MNHNS, CDR2 SASEGT. CDR3 nucleotides: TGTGCCAGCAGTGATTGGAGTCAGGGGGTCCGGTATGGCTACACCTTC. It is translated as CASSDWSQGVRYGYTF.

The rearrangement joins TRBV18 to TRBJ1-1, with D unclear. In germline, CDR1 is KGHSH, CDR2 LQKENI. CDR3 length equals 16 residues. Trimming shortened V by 2 bases and J by 1 base, and 14 bases separated the two germline ends. The CDR3 region is CASSPLIYGENTEAFF. The DNA of the CDR3 is TGTGCCAGCTCACCATTAATATACGGAGAGAACACTGAAGCTTTCTTT.

The gene calls are TRBV7-9 and TRBJ2-1; 10 positions agree with TRBD1. This CDR3 has 15 residues. J lost 5 bases, V lost 4 bases, and 5 bases had no gene match. CDR1 and CDR2 (germline): SEHNR, FQNEAQ (reference sequence). The CDR3 here is CASSSTGGPHNEQFF. Here the CDR3 DNA reads TGTGCCAGCAGCTCGACAGGGGGCCCGCACAATGAGCAGTTCTTC.

The chain uses TRBV19 and TRBJ2-3, with 7 nucleotides matching TRBD2. Germline CDR1 LNHDA, CDR2 SQIVND (reference sequence). This CDR3 has 16 residues. V dropped 1 base and J dropped 2; count of bases not matched to a gene: 6. DNA for the CDR3: TGTGCCAGTAGTATAGGGGGCGGGGGACTCACAGATACGCAGTATTTT. It is translated as CASSIGGGGLTDTQYF.

This clone showed up just once. V gene TRBV7-8 combines with J gene TRBJ2-2; 7 bases are a match to TRBD1. In germline, CDR1 is SGHVS, CDR2 FQNEAQ. This CDR3 contains 16 residues. V shed 1 base, J shed 7 bases, and the junction held 9 bases outside the gene matches. The CDR3 spells CASSLGPGGRIGELFF. CDR3 coding DNA: TGTGCCAGCAGCTTAGGTCCAGGGGGTCGCATCGGGGAGCTGTTTTTT.

The chain uses TRBV2 and TRBJ1-4; TRBD1 aligns across 8 bases. The trim removed 1 base at V and 8 bases at J, leaving 12 bases unmatched. CDR3 size: 17 residues. CDR1 and CDR2 (germline): SNHLY, FYNNEI. CDR3 DNA: TGTGCCAGCAGTGAAGGGCGCGGGGGGGACAGGCGCGAAAAACTGTTTTTT. It codes for CASSEGRGGDRREKLFF.

This clone has a single count. The chain uses TRBV7-8 and TRBJ2-1; tentative D call: TRBD2 (6 bases). The CDR3 runs 14 residues. Germline V gene lookup returns CDR1 SGHVS and CDR2 FQNEAQ. Between the trimmed V and J ends, which lost 1 base and 7 bases, there was a span of 11 bases. The CDR3 protein is CASSLELASNEQFF. The CDR3 coding sequence is TGTGCCAGCAGCTTAGAACTAGCATCTAATGAGCAGTTCTTC.

The CDR3 DNA reads as TGTGCCAGCAGCGGACGGACAGGGGGCGATGGGTATGGCTACACCTTC. This encodes CASSGRTGGDGYGYTF. The chain joins TRBV9 to TRBJ1-2; 11 bases fit TRBD1. This CDR3 spans 16 amino acids. V shed 3 bases and J 5 bases; nucleotides not matched to a gene: 9. The germline CDR1 and CDR2 sequences are SGDLS and YYNGEE.

This chain joins TRBV27 and TRBJ2-7; 10 bases map to TRBD1. The CDR3 sequence is 17 residues long. Unmatched junction bases numbered 8, after V lost 0 bases and J lost 3 bases. Germline V lookup: CDR1 MNHEY, CDR2 SMNVEV (reference sequence). The DNA for the CDR3 is TGTGCCAGCAGTTTATCGTCACGACAGGGGGCTTACTACGAGCAGTACTTC. This gives the protein CASSLSSRQGAYYEQYF.

This clone was detected once. This chain connects TRBV19 to TRBJ2-7, with 7 bases aligning to TRBD1. The CDR3 extends over 18 amino acids. V trimming: 6 bases; J trimming: 2 bases; junction bases outside the gene matches: 19. In germline, CDR1 is LNHDA, CDR2 SQIVND (reference sequence). The CDR3 spells CASSPRQGSKMRTYEQYF. The DNA of the CDR3 is TGTGCCAGTAGCCCGCGACAGGGCTCTAAGATGAGGACCTACGAGCAGTACTTC.

The chain is built from TRBV7-2 and TRBJ1-2; 9 positions agree with TRBD1. The CDR3 totals 16 residues. Germline CDR1 SGHTA, CDR2 FQGNSA. Trimming cost V 5 bases and J 5 bases; bases outside gene matches: 12. CDR3: CASSPQGTGGVYGYTF. In DNA, the CDR3 is TGTGCCAGCAGCCCCCAGGGAACAGGGGGCGTGTATGGCTACACCTTC. Combining the CDR3 with reference TRBV7-2 and TRBJ1-2 gives the whole variable domain GAGVSQSPSNKVTEKGKDVELRCDPISGHTALYWYRQSLGQGLEFLIYFQGNSAPDKSGLPSDRFSAERTGGSVSTLTIQRTQQEDSAVYLCASSPQGTGGVYGYTFGSGTRLTVV.

The chain joins TRBV7-9 to TRBJ2-1, with 7 bases that match TRBD1. Trimming removed 5 bases from V and 9 bases from J; junction bases left unmatched: 13. This CDR3 has 15 amino acids. The germline CDR1 and CDR2 sequences are SEHNR and FQNEAQ (reference sequence). CDR3 region: CASSARGTVLSEQFF. CDR3 in DNA: TGTGCCAGCAGCGCCCGAGGGACAGTCCTAAGTGAGCAGTTCTTC.

V and J are TRBV3-1 (or the pseudogene TRBV3-2) and TRBJ1-2; 11 nucleotides line up with TRBD1. From germline, CDR1 is LGHDT and CDR2 YNNKEL (reference sequence). This CDR3 is 16 amino acids long. V shed 2 bases, J shed 6 bases, and the junction held 8 bases outside the gene matches. The CDR3, as DNA: TGTGCCAGCAGCCAATCCGGGACAGGGGGTGAGGATGGCTACACCTTC. It specifies CASSQSGTGGEDGYTF.

The chain has TRBV18 and TRBJ1-4, with 9 nucleotides matching TRBD1. Per germline, CDR1 KGHSH and CDR2 LQKENI. The V segment lost 3 bases and the J segment 7 bases; nucleotides outside the gene matches: 9. This CDR3 region has 16 residues. CDR3 residues: CASSPNGQGRGEKLFF. Here the CDR3 DNA reads TGTGCCAGCTCACCTAATGGACAGGGGAGAGGTGAAAAACTGTTTTTT.

The sample holds a few counts of this clone. The chain has TRBV7-9 and TRBJ1-2; D ambiguous. The CDR3 has 15 amino acids. V was trimmed by 4 bases and J by 3 bases, leaving 15 bases between them. From germline, CDR1 is SEHNR and CDR2 FQNEAQ (reference sequence). The CDR3: CASSSLGGYDYGYTF. CDR3 DNA sequence: TGTGCCAGCAGCTCCCTGGGAGGGTATGACTATGGCTACACCTTC.

The genes are TRBV25-1 and TRBJ2-1; the D gene is possibly TRBD1 (5 bases). CDR1 and CDR2 from the germline V gene are MGHDK and SYGVNS. Between the trimmed V and J ends, which lost 5 bases and 7 bases, there was a span of 18 bases. CDR3 length: 15 residues. CDR3 bases: TGTGCCAGCAGTATAGGGATCAGGGCGGTAAATGAGCAGTTCTTC. Its translation: CASSIGIRAVNEQFF.

The V gene is TRBV11-3, the J gene TRBJ1-2, with TRBD1 matching 8 bases. Germline V CDR1 and CDR2: SGHNT, YENEEA. This CDR3 has 15 amino acids. Germline trimming cut 4 bases from V and 5 bases from J; bases unmatched to any gene: 9. The CDR3 DNA reads as TGTGCCAGCAGCTCCGGACAGGGCCGGGCGTATGGCTACACCTTC. As protein: CASSSGQGRAYGYTF.

The rearrangement links TRBV5-4 to TRBJ1-4; D call uncertain. Trimming took off 0 bases at V and 3 bases at J, with 9 bases between the two ends. Germline CDR1 and CDR2: SGHNT and YYREEE (reference sequence). The CDR3 consists of 15 residues. CDR3 nucleotides: TGTGCCAGCAGCTTGGTTGGGAGCCCTAATGAAAAACTGTTTTTT. Translating it yields CASSLVGSPNEKLFF.

V gene TRBV23-1 combines with J gene TRBJ2-3; perhaps TRBD1 as D (7 bases). TRBV23-1 is reported as an ORF; its role is uncertain. There are 14 residues in the CDR3. The germline V and J ends were trimmed by 6 bases and 3 bases, with 13 bases remaining between them. The CDR3 is CASSLQGTTDTQYF. CDR3 DNA: TGCGCCAGCAGCCTACAGGGGACTACAGATACGCAGTATTTT.

This sequence joins TRBV12-1 and TRBJ2-4; TRBD2, as called in the table, went unchecked against the DNA. TRBV12-1 constitutes a pseudogene. This CDR3 comprises 18 residues. CDR3 amino acids: CASSTGGTSGGLPNIQYF. The CDR3 region has the DNA TGTGCCAGCAGCACCGGGGGGACTAGCGGGGGCCTGCCCAACATTCAGTACTTC.

The J gene is TRBJ2-7, the V gene TRBV28; TRBD2 is a possible D gene (6 bases). The length of the CDR3 is 15 residues. From germline, CDR1 is MDHEN and CDR2 SYDVKM. V gave up 4 bases and J gave up 0 bases, with 13 bases separating them. CDR3 in amino acids: CASSSMEGISYEQYF. The CDR3 region has the DNA TGTGCCAGCAGTTCCATGGAGGGGATCTCCTACGAGCAGTACTTC.